This T cell receptor (beta chain) was found in a study of cytomegalovirus exposure and HLA in healthy donors. Use of 60 Vbeta and 13 Jbeta primers characterized the PCR. The method was immunoSEQ multiplex PCR; TCRdb's version includes in-frame clones alone and lacks a portion of them. This table holds hundreds of thousands of clones, just under 70% found once. Points on this clone: Its ends do not fully match the called genes, so a read error is possible.

The CDR3 is made up of 18 amino acids. The germline V gene has CDR1 SGHTA and CDR2 FQGNSA. The sample consisted of PBMCs. The clonotype originates from a man aged 35-49 years in good health and CMV-seropositive. The V and J genes are TRBV7-2 and TRBJ1-2; 10 bases line up with TRBD1. As DNA, the CDR3 is TGTGCCAGCAGCTTGGGGACGGGACAGGGGACTTCTAACTATGGCTATACCTTC. Protein: CASSLGTGQGTSNYGYTF.